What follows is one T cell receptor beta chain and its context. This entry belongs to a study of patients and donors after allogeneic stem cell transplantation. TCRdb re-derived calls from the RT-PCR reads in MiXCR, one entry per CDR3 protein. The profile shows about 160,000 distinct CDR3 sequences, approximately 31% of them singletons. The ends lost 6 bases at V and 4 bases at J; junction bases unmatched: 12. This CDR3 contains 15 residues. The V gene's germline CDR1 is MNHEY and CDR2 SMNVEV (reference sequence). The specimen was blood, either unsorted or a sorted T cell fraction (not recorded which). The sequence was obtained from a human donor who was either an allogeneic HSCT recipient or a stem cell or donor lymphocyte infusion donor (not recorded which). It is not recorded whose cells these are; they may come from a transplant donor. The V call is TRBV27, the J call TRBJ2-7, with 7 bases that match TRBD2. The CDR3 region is CASSLSGEIVYEQYF. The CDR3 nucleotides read TGTGCCAGCAGCCTGAGCGGGGAGATCGTATACGAGCAGTACTTC.